This T cell receptor beta chain was obtained from a study of OX40 agonist ivuxolimab in advanced cancers. The method was immunoSEQ multiplex PCR; TCRdb's version includes in-frame clones alone and lacks a portion of them. This sample has 55,000 to 80,000 clones, with approximately 84% found just once. The CDR3 is made up of 13 amino acids. CDR1 SNHLY and CDR2 FYNNEI come from the germline V gene. V gave up 6 bases and J gave up 4 bases, with 12 bases separating them. Source: CD4+ or CD8+ T cells sorted from blood, taken in a trial of the OX40 agonist ivuxolimab. The rearrangement joins TRBV2 to TRBJ2-5; tentatively, D is TRBD2 (6 bases). The sequence was obtained from an adult with an advanced solid tumor such as melanoma, head and neck, liver or kidney cancer. The CDR3 is CASRGTDGETQYF. CDR3 DNA: TGTGCCAGCAGGGGGACTGACGGAGAGACCCAGTACTTC.